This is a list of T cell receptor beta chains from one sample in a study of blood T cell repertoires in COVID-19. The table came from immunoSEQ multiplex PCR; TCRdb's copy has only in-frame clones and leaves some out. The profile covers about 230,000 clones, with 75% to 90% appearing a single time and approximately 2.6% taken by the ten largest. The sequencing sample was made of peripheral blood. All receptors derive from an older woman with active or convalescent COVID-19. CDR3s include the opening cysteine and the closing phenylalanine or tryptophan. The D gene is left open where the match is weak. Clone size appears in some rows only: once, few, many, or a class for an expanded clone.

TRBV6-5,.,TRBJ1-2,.,CASSSTAIQVEYGYTF,TGTGCCAGCAGTTCAACCGCTATCCAGGTTGAATATGGCTACACCTTC
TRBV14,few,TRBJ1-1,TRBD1,CASSQWHRGRTKEAFF,TGTGCCAGCAGCCAGTGGCACAGGGGGAGAACAAAAGAAGCTTTCTTT
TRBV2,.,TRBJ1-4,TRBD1,CASKLTGGAYEKLFF,TGTGCCAGCAAACTCACAGGGGGCGCGTATGAAAAACTGTTTTTT
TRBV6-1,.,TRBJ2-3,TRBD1,CAAKKGQGAADTQYF,TGTGCCGCCAAAAAGGGACAGGGGGCTGCAGATACGCAGTATTTT
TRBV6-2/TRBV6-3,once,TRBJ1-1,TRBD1,CASSLYRGPWTEAFF,TGTGCCAGCAGTCTGTACAGGGGGCCGTGGACTGAAGCTTTCTTT
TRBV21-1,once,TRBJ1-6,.,CASPESGPNSPLHF,TGTGCCAGCCCTGAATCAGGGCCGAATTCACCCCTCCACTTT
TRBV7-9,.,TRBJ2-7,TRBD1,CASSLVGTGGYEQYF,TGTGCCAGCAGCTTAGTGGGGACAGGGGGGTACGAGCAGTACTTC
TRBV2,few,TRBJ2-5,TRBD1,CASRVRQGARETQYF,TGTGCCAGCAGAGTACGACAGGGGGCAAGGGAGACCCAGTACTTC
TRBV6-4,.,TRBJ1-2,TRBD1,CASTADRGHGYTF,TGTGCCAGCACCGCAGACAGGGGGCACGGCTACACCTTC
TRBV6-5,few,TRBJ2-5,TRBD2,CASLRTSGIGETQYF,TGTGCCAGCCTGAGGACTAGCGGGATAGGAGAGACCCAGTACTTC
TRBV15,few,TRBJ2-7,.,CATSRDRGEQYF,TGTGCCACCAGCAGAGACAGGGGCGAGCAGTACTTC
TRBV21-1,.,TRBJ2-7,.,CASSKRGPGYEQYF,TGTGCCAGCAGCAAAAGGGGGCCTGGGTACGAGCAGTACTTC
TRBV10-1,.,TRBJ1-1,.,CASSESRSQMRAFF,TGCGCCAGCAGTGAGTCGAGGTCTCAGATGCGAGCTTTCTTT
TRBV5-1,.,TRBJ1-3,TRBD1,CASSQNQGARGNTIYF,TGCGCCAGCAGCCAAAACCAGGGGGCGCGAGGAAACACCATATATTTT
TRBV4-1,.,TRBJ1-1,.,CASRREGGTEAFF,TGCGCCAGCAGGAGGGAAGGCGGCACTGAAGCTTTCTTT
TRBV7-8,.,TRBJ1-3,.,CASSSGQFGNTIYF,TGTGCCAGCAGCTCCGGACAGTTTGGAAACACCATATATTTT
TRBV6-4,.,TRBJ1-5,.,CASRTVNSNQPQHF,TGTGCCAGCAGGACAGTTAATAGCAATCAGCCCCAGCATTTT
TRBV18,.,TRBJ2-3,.,CASSFKTGSDTQYF,TGTGCCAGCTCATTCAAGACAGGATCAGATACGCAGTATTTT
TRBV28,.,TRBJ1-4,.,CASSLTANEKLFF,TGTGCCAGCAGTTTGACAGCTAATGAAAAACTGTTTTTT
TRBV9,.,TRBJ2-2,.,CASSIRGGANTGELFF,TGTGCCAGCAGCATCCGAGGGGGTGCGAACACCGGGGAGCTGTTTTTT
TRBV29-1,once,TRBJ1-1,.,CSAEGSGGTGMNTEAFF,TGCAGCGCCGAGGGCTCGGGGGGAACTGGGATGAACACTGAAGCTTTCTTT
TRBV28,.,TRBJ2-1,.,CASSFGQGLDEQFF,TGTGCCAGCAGTTTTGGTCAGGGGCTCGATGAGCAGTTCTTC
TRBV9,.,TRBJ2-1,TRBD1,CASSLDRGQFF,TGTGCCAGCAGCCTGGACAGGGGGCAGTTCTTC
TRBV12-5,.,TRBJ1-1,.,CASGLSRDTEAFF,TGTGCTAGTGGTTTGAGCAGGGACACTGAAGCTTTCTTT
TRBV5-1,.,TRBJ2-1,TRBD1,CASRGQQTPYNEQFF,TGCGCCAGCAGGGGACAGCAGACACCCTACAATGAGCAGTTCTTC
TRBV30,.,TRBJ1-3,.,CAWSVASLSGNTIYF,TGTGCCTGGAGTGTAGCAAGTCTCTCTGGAAACACCATATATTTT
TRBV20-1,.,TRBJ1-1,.,CSASAGMWTEAFF,TGCAGTGCTAGTGCGGGGATGTGGACTGAAGCTTTCTTT
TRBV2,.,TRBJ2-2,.,CASSPMTGNTGELFF,TGTGCCAGCAGTCCAATGACAGGGAACACCGGGGAGCTGTTTTTT
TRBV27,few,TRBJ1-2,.,CASSLGGFPYGYTF,TGTGCCAGCAGTTTAGGGGGGTTCCCGTATGGCTACACCTTC
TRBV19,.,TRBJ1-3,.,CASSFREPSGNTIYF,TGTGCCAGTAGTTTCAGGGAACCCTCTGGAAACACCATATATTTT
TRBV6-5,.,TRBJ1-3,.,CASSYSAGSSGNTIYF,TGTGCCAGCAGTTACTCGGCGGGCTCCTCTGGAAACACCATATATTTT
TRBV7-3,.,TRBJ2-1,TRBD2,CASSFGAGGLGSYNEQFF,TGTGCCAGCAGCTTCGGAGCGGGGGGACTAGGGTCCTACAATGAGCAGTTCTTC
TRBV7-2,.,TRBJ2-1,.,CASSRARYNEQFF,TGTGCCAGCTCCAGGGCGCGTTACAATGAGCAGTTCTTC
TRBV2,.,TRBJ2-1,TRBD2,CASAGGSYNEQFF,TGTGCCAGCGCGGGAGGTTCCTACAATGAGCAGTTCTTC
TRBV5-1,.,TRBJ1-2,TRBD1,CASSLGDRDSSPYGYTF,TGCGCCAGCAGCTTGGGGGACAGGGATTCTTCCCCCTATGGCTACACCTTC
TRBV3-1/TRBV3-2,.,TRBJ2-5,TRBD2,CASSQRGGLAGAETQYF,TGTGCCAGCAGCCAAAGGGGGGGACTAGCGGGTGCCGAGACCCAGTACTTC
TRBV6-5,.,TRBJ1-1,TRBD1,CASGKRDSGLTEAFF,TGTGCCAGCGGAAAAAGGGACAGCGGCTTAACTGAAGCTTTCTTT
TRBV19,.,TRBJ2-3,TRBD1,CASSWGDRATDTQYF,TGTGCCAGTAGTTGGGGGGACAGGGCGACAGATACGCAGTATTTT
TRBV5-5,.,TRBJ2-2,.,CASSTPLSKPAGELFF,TGTGCCAGCAGCACACCTCTCTCCAAACCTGCCGGGGAGCTGTTTTTT
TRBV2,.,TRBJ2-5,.,CASSVGGRQETQYF,TGTGCCAGCAGTGTTGGCGGTAGGCAAGAGACCCAGTACTTC
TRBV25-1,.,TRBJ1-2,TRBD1,CASSEEDRGIYGYTF,TGTGCCAGCAGTGAAGAAGACAGGGGGATCTATGGCTACACCTTC
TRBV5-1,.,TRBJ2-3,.,CASSRGWAGTDTQYF,TGCGCCAGCAGCCGGGGGTGGGCTGGCACAGATACGCAGTATTTT
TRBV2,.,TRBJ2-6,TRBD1,CASLWDSTNVLTF,TGTGCCAGCTTGTGGGACAGCACCAACGTCCTGACTTTC
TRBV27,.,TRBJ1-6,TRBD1,CASSFGTDSPLHF,TGTGCCAGCAGTTTTGGGACAGACTCACCCCTCCACTTT
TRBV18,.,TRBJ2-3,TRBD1,CASSPTGGTDTQYF,TGTGCCAGCTCACCAACAGGGGGGACAGATACGCAGTATTTT
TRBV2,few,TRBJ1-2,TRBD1,CASSLQGSLNYGYTF,TGTGCCAGCAGTTTACAGGGGTCTCTTAACTATGGCTACACCTTC
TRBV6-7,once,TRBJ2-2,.,CASIRGVLPNTGELFF,TGTGCCAGCATCCGGGGTGTTCTACCGAACACCGGGGAGCTGTTTTTT
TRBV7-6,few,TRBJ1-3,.,CASSPRRGAGNTIYF,TGTGCCAGCAGCCCACGCAGGGGCGCTGGAAACACCATATATTTT
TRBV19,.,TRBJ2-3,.,CASPSPDTQYF,TGTGCCAGTCCTTCCCCAGATACGCAGTATTTT
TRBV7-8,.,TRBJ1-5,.,CASSLGPSNQPQHF,TGTGCCAGCAGCTTAGGGCCTAGCAATCAGCCCCAGCATTTT
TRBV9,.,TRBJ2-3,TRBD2,CASSIGRVADTQYF,TGTGCCAGCAGCATAGGGAGGGTCGCAGATACGCAGTATTTT
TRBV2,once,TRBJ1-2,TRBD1,CASSERRDSPGTGYTF,TGTGCCAGCAGTGAAAGGCGGGACAGCCCGGGCACTGGCTACACCTTC
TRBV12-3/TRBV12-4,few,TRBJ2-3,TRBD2,CASSFVGGNTQYF,TGTGCCAGCAGTTTCGTGGGGGGGAATACGCAGTATTTT
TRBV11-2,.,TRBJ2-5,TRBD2,CASSSGLAGGPRETQYF,TGTGCCAGCAGCTCTGGACTAGCGGGGGGGCCTCGGGAGACCCAGTACTTC
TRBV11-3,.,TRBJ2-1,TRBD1,CASSLGGQGMNEQFF,TGTGCCAGCAGCCTGGGCGGACAGGGTATGAATGAGCAGTTCTTC
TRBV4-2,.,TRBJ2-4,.,CASSPDQGLAKNIQYF,TGTGCCAGCAGCCCAGATCAGGGGTTAGCCAAAAACATTCAGTACTTC